These T cell receptor beta chains were read from a single sample in a study of shared clonotypes between healthy human individuals. The method was immunoSEQ multiplex PCR; TCRdb's version includes in-frame clones alone and lacks a portion of them. Of roughly 2,000,000 clones listed, about 95% are singletons. The sample was naive CD8+ T cells sorted from blood. Receptors were obtained from a man between 18 and 35 years old in good health. CDR3s include the opening cysteine and the closing phenylalanine or tryptophan. Fields, in order: clone size, D gene, V gene, J gene, CDR3 protein, CDR3 DNA. The D gene is left open where the match is weak. The size of a clone is reported for some rows only, either as once, few or many, or as a class for expanded clones.

clone_size: once; d_call: -; v_call: TRBV7-9; j_call: TRBJ2-1; cdr3_aa: CASSYLGGNYNEQFF; cdr3_nt: TGTGCCAGCAGCTATTTAGGCGGGAACTACAATGAGCAGTTCTTC
clone_size: -; d_call: TRBD2; v_call: TRBV19; j_call: TRBJ2-3; cdr3_aa: CASSGLAGDTQYF; cdr3_nt: TGTGCCAGTAGTGGACTAGCGGGTGATACGCAGTATTTT
clone_size: -; d_call: TRBD2; v_call: TRBV7-9; j_call: TRBJ2-7; cdr3_aa: CASRTSGSSYEQYF; cdr3_nt: TGTGCCAGCAGGACTAGCGGGAGCTCCTACGAGCAGTACTTC
clone_size: -; d_call: -; v_call: TRBV6-1; j_call: TRBJ2-1; cdr3_aa: CASTGLNNEQFF; cdr3_nt: TGTGCCAGCACCGGACTGAACAATGAGCAGTTCTTC
clone_size: -; d_call: -; v_call: TRBV28; j_call: TRBJ2-7; cdr3_aa: CASSLYGGTPSYEQYF; cdr3_nt: TGTGCCAGCAGTTTATATGGCGGAACCCCCTCCTACGAGCAGTACTTC
clone_size: -; d_call: -; v_call: TRBV7-2; j_call: TRBJ1-2; cdr3_aa: CASSFDTNYGYTF; cdr3_nt: TGTGCCAGCAGCTTCGACACTAACTATGGCTACACCTTC
clone_size: -; d_call: TRBD2; v_call: TRBV27; j_call: TRBJ2-7; cdr3_aa: CASSSTGLAGKISSYEQYF; cdr3_nt: TGTGCCAGCAGTTCCACGGGACTAGCGGGGAAGATTAGCTCCTACGAGCAGTACTTC
clone_size: -; d_call: -; v_call: TRBV13; j_call: TRBJ1-4; cdr3_aa: CASSPWGQGDEKLFF; cdr3_nt: TGTGCCAGCAGCCCTTGGGGGCAAGGGGATGAAAAACTGTTTTTT
clone_size: -; d_call: -; v_call: TRBV7-9; j_call: TRBJ2-1; cdr3_aa: CASSLEKPEQFF; cdr3_nt: TGTGCCAGCAGCTTAGAGAAACCAGAACAGTTCTTC
clone_size: -; d_call: -; v_call: TRBV30; j_call: TRBJ1-2; cdr3_aa: CAWSGRGRDGYTF; cdr3_nt: TGTGCCTGGAGTGGGCGAGGGAGAGACGGCTACACCTTC
clone_size: -; d_call: -; v_call: TRBV7-8; j_call: TRBJ1-3; cdr3_aa: CASSFLGTTSGNTIYF; cdr3_nt: TGTGCCAGCAGCTTCCTTGGGACGACCTCTGGAAACACCATATATTTT
clone_size: -; d_call: -; v_call: TRBV29-1; j_call: TRBJ1-2; cdr3_aa: CSVLTGSGYGYTF; cdr3_nt: TGCAGCGTCCTGACGGGGTCGGGGTATGGCTACACCTTC
clone_size: -; d_call: -; v_call: TRBV6-5; j_call: TRBJ2-1; cdr3_aa: CASTYLSGSEQFF; cdr3_nt: TGTGCCAGCACCTACTTAAGCGGATCTGAGCAGTTCTTC
clone_size: -; d_call: TRBD1; v_call: TRBV6-5; j_call: TRBJ2-3; cdr3_aa: CASSFDTGADTQYF; cdr3_nt: TGTGCCAGCAGTTTTGACACAGGGGCCGATACGCAGTATTTT
clone_size: once; d_call: -; v_call: TRBV28; j_call: TRBJ2-2; cdr3_aa: CASSLLQGVADTGELFF; cdr3_nt: TGTGCCAGCAGTCTCCTTCAGGGAGTGGCGGACACCGGGGAGCTGTTTTTT
clone_size: -; d_call: TRBD1; v_call: TRBV2; j_call: TRBJ1-3; cdr3_aa: CASSEGRTGISGNTIYF; cdr3_nt: TGTGCCAGCAGTGAAGGGAGGACAGGTATATCTGGAAACACCATATATTTT
clone_size: -; d_call: -; v_call: TRBV4-3; j_call: TRBJ2-2; cdr3_aa: CASSQEIAGYTNTGELFF; cdr3_nt: TGCGCCAGCAGCCAAGAGATTGCGGGTTACACGAACACCGGGGAGCTGTTTTTT
clone_size: -; d_call: -; v_call: TRBV19; j_call: TRBJ1-5; cdr3_aa: CASSTTVQPQHF; cdr3_nt: TGTGCCAGTAGTACAACAGTTCAGCCCCAGCATTTT
clone_size: -; d_call: TRBD2; v_call: TRBV7-2; j_call: TRBJ2-5; cdr3_aa: CASRGSGREETQYF; cdr3_nt: TGTGCCAGCAGGGGTAGCGGGAGAGAGGAGACCCAGTACTTC
clone_size: -; d_call: TRBD1; v_call: TRBV4-3; j_call: TRBJ1-2; cdr3_aa: CASSQDPAGGYDNGYTF; cdr3_nt: TGCGCCAGCAGCCAAGATCCAGCAGGGGGCTACGACAATGGCTACACCTTC
clone_size: -; d_call: TRBD1; v_call: TRBV4-1; j_call: TRBJ2-7; cdr3_aa: CASSPDRSSTYEQYF; cdr3_nt: TGCGCCAGCAGCCCGGACAGGTCATCCACCTACGAGCAGTACTTC
clone_size: once; d_call: -; v_call: TRBV9; j_call: TRBJ1-4; cdr3_aa: CASSLRQPNEKLFF; cdr3_nt: TGTGCCAGCAGCTTAAGGCAGCCCAATGAAAAACTGTTTTTT
clone_size: once; d_call: -; v_call: TRBV4-1; j_call: TRBJ2-5; cdr3_aa: CASSQGPLAGETQYF; cdr3_nt: TGCGCCAGCAGCCAAGGCCCGCTAGCAGGGGAGACCCAGTACTTC
clone_size: once; d_call: TRBD2; v_call: TRBV5-1; j_call: TRBJ2-7; cdr3_aa: CASSLDPTSGGPWVEQYF; cdr3_nt: TGCGCCAGCAGCTTGGACCCCACTAGCGGGGGGCCCTGGGTCGAGCAGTACTTC
clone_size: -; d_call: TRBD1; v_call: TRBV5-4; j_call: TRBJ1-4; cdr3_aa: CASSPGTGANNEKLFF; cdr3_nt: TGTGCCAGCAGTCCCGGGACAGGGGCAAATAATGAAAAACTGTTTTTT
clone_size: -; d_call: TRBD1; v_call: TRBV11-2; j_call: TRBJ2-3; cdr3_aa: CASSLGTALSDTQYF; cdr3_nt: TGTGCCAGCAGCCTAGGGACAGCTCTCTCAGATACGCAGTATTTT
clone_size: -; d_call: -; v_call: TRBV15; j_call: TRBJ2-3; cdr3_aa: CATSRATGYWDTDTQYF; cdr3_nt: TGTGCCACCAGCAGAGCCACAGGGTATTGGGACACAGATACGCAGTATTTT
clone_size: -; d_call: -; v_call: TRBV7-8; j_call: TRBJ1-6; cdr3_aa: CASSAEPDSSYNSPLHF; cdr3_nt: TGTGCCAGCAGCGCCGAACCCGACAGCTCCTATAATTCACCCCTCCACTTT
clone_size: -; d_call: TRBD1; v_call: TRBV27; j_call: TRBJ2-3; cdr3_aa: CASSLSGQENTDTQYF; cdr3_nt: TGTGCCAGCAGTTTATCGGGACAGGAAAACACAGATACGCAGTATTTT
clone_size: -; d_call: TRBD2; v_call: TRBV6-5; j_call: TRBJ2-3; cdr3_aa: CASSTDGRTSDTQYF; cdr3_nt: TGTGCCAGCAGTACCGACGGGAGGACCTCCGATACGCAGTATTTT
clone_size: -; d_call: -; v_call: TRBV28; j_call: TRBJ1-1; cdr3_aa: CASSLAGGDEAFF; cdr3_nt: TGTGCCAGCAGCTTAGCGGGCGGAGATGAAGCTTTCTTT
clone_size: -; d_call: TRBD2; v_call: TRBV4-3; j_call: TRBJ2-3; cdr3_aa: CASSQDKRDRTDTQYF; cdr3_nt: TGCGCCAGCAGCCAAGATAAGCGGGACCGCACAGATACGCAGTATTTT
clone_size: -; d_call: -; v_call: TRBV6-1; j_call: TRBJ2-1; cdr3_aa: CASSGGLYNEQFF; cdr3_nt: TGTGCCAGCAGTGGTGGTCTTTACAATGAGCAGTTCTTC
clone_size: once; d_call: -; v_call: TRBV13; j_call: TRBJ2-5; cdr3_aa: CASSQGRQGYQETQYF; cdr3_nt: TGTGCCAGCAGTCAGGGCCGTCAGGGGTACCAAGAGACCCAGTACTTC
clone_size: -; d_call: -; v_call: TRBV4-3; j_call: TRBJ2-5; cdr3_aa: CASSQEDSTKSETQYF; cdr3_nt: TGCGCCAGCAGCCAGGAGGACTCGACAAAAAGTGAGACCCAGTACTTC
clone_size: -; d_call: -; v_call: TRBV11-2; j_call: TRBJ2-7; cdr3_aa: CASSLMAGLSYEQYF; cdr3_nt: TGTGCCAGCAGCTTAATGGCGGGACTCTCCTACGAGCAGTACTTC
clone_size: -; d_call: -; v_call: TRBV27; j_call: TRBJ1-6; cdr3_aa: CASSFGQYNSPLHF; cdr3_nt: TGTGCCAGCAGTTTTGGCCAGTATAATTCACCCCTCCACTTT
clone_size: -; d_call: -; v_call: TRBV4-3; j_call: TRBJ2-1; cdr3_aa: CASSQGGGSTDYNEQFF; cdr3_nt: TGCGCCAGCAGCCAAGGTGGGGGCAGCACGGACTACAATGAGCAGTTCTTC
clone_size: -; d_call: -; v_call: TRBV11-2; j_call: TRBJ2-1; cdr3_aa: CASSLRDQVDEQFF; cdr3_nt: TGTGCCAGCAGCTTAAGGGACCAGGTTGATGAGCAGTTCTTC
clone_size: -; d_call: -; v_call: TRBV19; j_call: TRBJ1-4; cdr3_aa: CASSIRATGINEKLFF; cdr3_nt: TGTGCCAGTAGTATCCGTGCTACCGGGATTAATGAAAAACTGTTTTTT
clone_size: -; d_call: TRBD1; v_call: TRBV5-4; j_call: TRBJ2-7; cdr3_aa: CASSEAGTGDEQYF; cdr3_nt: TGTGCCAGCAGCGAAGCCGGGACAGGGGACGAGCAGTACTTC